The TCR beta chain under discussion was sequenced for a study of CD4 T cell repertoires in COVID-19. The data were produced by immunoSEQ multiplex PCR, yet TCRdb's version contains in-frame clones alone and is incomplete. Of approximately 75,000 clones in the sample, about 83% were seen once. Trimming took 4 bases from V and 5 from J, leaving 9 bases between them. There are 14 residues in the CDR3. Germline assignment: CDR1 MDHEN and CDR2 SYDVKM. Sequencing was done directly on freshly isolated, uncultured memory T cells. The chain couples TRBV28 to TRBJ1-6; D is ambiguous. This TCR derives from a human donor who had COVID-19. Sequenced here: CD4+ T cells from peripheral blood, sampled after recovery from COVID-19. The CDR3 region is CASSWRQHNSPLHF. The CDR3 nucleotides are TGTGCCAGCAGTTGGCGACAACATAATTCACCCCTCCACTTT. The whole variable domain, filled in from reference TRBV28 and TRBJ1-6, reads DVKVTQSSRYLVKRTGEKVFLECVQDMDHENMFWYRQDPGLGLRLIYFSYDVKMKEKGDIPEGYSVSREKKERFSLILESASTNQTSMYLCASSWRQHNSPLHFGNGTRLTVT.